This T cell receptor (beta chain) was identified in a study of control samples from healthy donors and cancer patients. The V gene's germline CDR1 is MNHEY and CDR2 SVGAGI. This CDR3 is built from 13 residues. J gave up 5 bases and V 5 bases, and 3 bases lay outside the gene matches. TCRdb's copy holds only in-frame clones and misses some; the assay was immunoSEQ multiplex PCR. The sample has 90,000 to 100,000 clones, roughly three quarters seen once. The sample comprised blood. This receptor was taken from a woman between 25 and 40 years old in good health. The V gene is TRBV6-5, the J gene TRBJ2-5; 9 bases match TRBD1. The CDR3 sequence is CASSTGGWETQYF. The DNA for the CDR3 is TGTGCCAGCAGTACAGGGGGCTGGGAGACCCAGTACTTC.